Here is one T cell receptor (beta chain) with its context. Antigen unknown. One junction end disagrees with the germline gene, perhaps due to a read error. The data were produced by immunoSEQ multiplex PCR, yet TCRdb's version contains in-frame clones alone and is incomplete. The data show around 100,000 clones, approximately 90% seen once. The data derive from a study of graft-versus-host responses after intestinal transplantation. Study information: Multivisceral, liver-intestinal, or isolated intestinal transplants were given to recipients. Each recipient received anti-thymocyte globulin induction, then tacrolimus and steroids for 3 to 4 years. Findings and caveats of the study: GvH clones appeared in recipient marrow, some first in ileum or blood.

CDR1 is SNHLY, CDR2 FYNNEI, per germline. The CDR3 length is 14 residues. This specimen consisted of unstimulated CD4+ T cells sorted from spleen or lymph node cells, obtained before transplant. The clonotype was recovered from a human donor who was the organ donor for an intestinal transplant. The chain recombines TRBV2 with TRBJ2-7; D not certain. The DNA for the CDR3 is TGTGCCAGCAGGGAAGGGCCGGAGCTCTACGAGCAGTACTTC. Translation: CASREGPELYEQYF.